The source of this T cell receptor (beta chain) is a study of shared clonotypes between healthy human individuals (TCRdb year 2020). As for the study more broadly: The cohort included three men and a couple of women between 18 and 49 years of age. For each donor, CD4 naive and CD4 memory were each given three plates, CD8 naive was given two plates, and CD8 memory was given one plate. Each donor's leukapheresis produced roughly between roughly 0.85 and 9 billion PBMCs. Blood TCR repertoires of roughly 5 healthy adults were deeply sequenced to estimate repertoire size and the extent of clonotype sharing between individuals. To increase sequencing depth and limit assay-specific biases, different laboratories used diverse techniques to prepare libraries and sequence TCR repertoires.

On the study overall, not on this receptor specifically: Rarefaction of sorted-subset datasets indicated incomplete sequencing despite the large sequencing depth. Based on pairwise subsampling, the degree of clonotype sharing among donors was expected to be affected by sequencing depth. Higher generation probabilities were observed for clonotypes shared by all four sorted-subset donors than for non-shared clonotypes. Across several donors, around 5.4% of naive CD4, around 3.5% of naive CD8, approximately 2.5% of memory CD4, and 0.4% to 0.45% of memory CD8 clonotypes were shared. Sampling was limited to blood, and TCR repertoires in tissue likely differ from TCR repertoires in blood. Naive subsets generally had larger estimated clonotype richness than memory subsets did. Because the study included only a small number of donors, the genetic and exposure-history diversity represented was limited.

Using the deep immunoSEQ assay, TCR CDR3 regions were amplified from genomic DNA by multiplex PCR. Extracted genomic DNA from each cell subset was spread evenly across all wells of several immunoSEQ 96-well plates, with each plate serving as a replicate. For sorted subsets, each replicate PCR was loaded with roughly 200 ng genomic DNA, equivalent to approximately 33,000 T cell genomes. The purified libraries were quantified using a Qubit 3.0 fluorometer, sized with a Bioanalyzer 2100, and then quantified again using the KAPA Library Quantification kit. Every immunoSEQ 96-well plate was sequenced on a dedicated single-read 150-cycle Illumina NextSeq 550 flow cell. Per the original workflow: The immunoSEQ output contained only junctional sequences without quality scores, so filtering could not match that applied to full-length reads. To assign V/J genes and CDR3, sequences were annotated using PyIR, a Python wrapper for IgBLAST v1.9, with IMGT germline references. Reads were filtered out if the reads had weak V/J assignments (E-value above 1e-6), no CDR3, stop codons, out-of-frame junctions, or ambiguous translated residues. V3J clonotypes were defined by identical inferred V gene, J gene, and CDR3 amino acid sequence. The percentage overlap between two repertoires was calculated by dividing the number of shared unique clonotypes by the size of the smaller repertoire. Three approaches were used to assess repertoire richness: RTK rarefaction, the Chao1 estimator, and Recon v2.1 estimates of unobserved clonotypes. For all TCRbeta clonotypes obtained by the gDNA method from four donors, generation probabilities were computed with OLGA. The clones in this table, taken by TCRdb from immuneACCESS, are in-frame only. Not every clone is retained; where verified, under half of the shortfall comes from an unresolved V gene, and the cause of the rest is unknown. The V and J calls and clone size were taken over from that table, and D and trimming were inferred from the DNA. The sample table contains 2 million to 2.5 million clones; only one count was recorded for just under 95% of them. The top ten clonotypes cover roughly 0.34% of the sample.

As concerns this clone: Its antigen remains unidentified. No base quality information exists; no much larger clone differs at one position.

Donors were healthy HIV-negative adults with no recently reported acute infections or vaccinations. Only Caucasian adults living in Nashville, Tennessee, USA were represented among the donors. CD4+ T cells were enriched by magnetic negative selection; naive cells were then positively selected on CD45RA, and the negative fraction formed the memory subset. After blood collection by leukapheresis, PBMCs were isolated using Ficoll-Histopaque density gradient centrifugation and then cryopreserved in the vapor phase of liquid nitrogen. Analytical flow cytometry was used to check the purity and quantity of every magnetically sorted T cell population. Each sorted fraction had its genomic DNA isolated and then quantified by UV absorbance on a Nanodrop 2000c. CDR1 and CDR2 are read off the germline V gene (reference sequence) as PRHDT and FYEKMQ. The CDR3 measures 12 amino acids from cysteine to phenylalanine. Of all the DNA, just the CDR3 is kept, 36 bases in frame from base 1. The germline ends are 9 bases apart after V is trimmed by 2 bases and J by 8 bases.

This TCR came from a man aged 18 to 30 in good health. Some clones in this sample may be carry-over from other donors' samples. The sample consisted of naive CD4+ T cells from PBMCs. The sample's cell subset or site, from its label and the paper: CD45RA+ positively selected. The V gene is TRBV13 and the J gene is TRBJ1-1, and TRBD1 may be the D gene, going by 5 matching bases. CDR3 reads: CASSLNRGEAFF. The nucleotides are TGTGCCAGCAGCTTAAATCGGGGGGAAGCTTTCTTT. The variable domain in full, with residues beyond the CDR3 obtained from the reference TRBV13 and TRBJ1-1 genes, is AAGVIQSPRHLIKEKRETATLKCYPIPRHDTVYWYQQGPGQDPQFLISFYEKMQSDKGSIPDRFSAQQFSDYHSELNMSSLELGDSALYFCASSLNRGEAFFGQGTRLTVV.